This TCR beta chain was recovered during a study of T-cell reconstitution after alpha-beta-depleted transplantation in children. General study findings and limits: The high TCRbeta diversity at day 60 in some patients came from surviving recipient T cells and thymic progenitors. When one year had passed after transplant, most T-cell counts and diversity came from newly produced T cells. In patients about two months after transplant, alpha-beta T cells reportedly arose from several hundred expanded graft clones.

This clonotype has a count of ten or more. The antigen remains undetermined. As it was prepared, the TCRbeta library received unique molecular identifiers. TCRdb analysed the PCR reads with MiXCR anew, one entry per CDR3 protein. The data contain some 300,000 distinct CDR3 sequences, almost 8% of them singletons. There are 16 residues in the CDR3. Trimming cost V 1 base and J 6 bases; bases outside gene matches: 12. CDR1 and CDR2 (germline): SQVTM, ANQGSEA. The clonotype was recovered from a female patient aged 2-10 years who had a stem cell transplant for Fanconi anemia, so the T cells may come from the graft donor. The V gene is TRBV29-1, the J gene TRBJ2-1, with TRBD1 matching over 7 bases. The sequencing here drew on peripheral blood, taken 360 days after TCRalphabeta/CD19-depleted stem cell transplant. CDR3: CSVEAPTGKGFNEQFF. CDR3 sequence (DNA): TGCAGCGTTGAAGCCCCGACAGGGAAAGGGTTCAATGAGCAGTTCTTC.